The rows below give T cell receptor beta chains drawn from one sample of a study of cytomegalovirus exposure and HLA in healthy donors. The data were produced by immunoSEQ multiplex PCR, yet TCRdb's version contains in-frame clones alone and is incomplete. Of around 130,000 clones in the sample, around 85% are singletons; the top ten hold more than 1.5%. The sample consisted of PBMCs. These receptors came from a boy aged 5-17 years in good health and CMV-seronegative. The CDR3 runs from the conserved cysteine through the conserved F or W. The D gene is left open where the match is weak. Clone sizes are given selectively: once, few, many, or a class where the clone is expanded.

d_gene: TRBD1; j_gene: TRBJ1-4; abundance: .; v_gene: TRBV19; CDR3nt: TGTGCCAGTAGTACCGCGGACAGGGGGCTTGAAACTAATGAAAAACTGTTTTTT; CDR3aa: CASSTADRGLETNEKLFF
d_gene: .; j_gene: TRBJ1-1; abundance: once; v_gene: TRBV5-5; CDR3nt: TGTGCCAGCAGCCGACAGAAGGCTGAAGCTTTCTTT; CDR3aa: CASSRQKAEAFF
d_gene: .; j_gene: TRBJ1-4; abundance: .; v_gene: TRBV15; CDR3nt: TGTGCCACCAGCCTGTCCAGGGAAAAACTGTTTTTT; CDR3aa: CATSLSREKLFF
d_gene: TRBD2; j_gene: TRBJ2-7; abundance: .; v_gene: TRBV7-9; CDR3nt: TGTGCCAGCAGCCCGAGACTAGCGGGGGCCAGCTCCTACGAGCAGTACTTC; CDR3aa: CASSPRLAGASSYEQYF
d_gene: TRBD1; j_gene: TRBJ2-1; abundance: .; v_gene: TRBV14; CDR3nt: TGTGCCAGCAGAGCCGGGACAGGGGGCTACAATGAGCAGTTCTTC; CDR3aa: CASRAGTGGYNEQFF
d_gene: .; j_gene: TRBJ2-7; abundance: .; v_gene: TRBV6-5; CDR3nt: TGTGCCAGCAGTTACTTCAGGGGAAGCTCCTACGAGCAGTACTTC; CDR3aa: CASSYFRGSSYEQYF
d_gene: .; j_gene: TRBJ2-3; abundance: .; v_gene: TRBV7-9; CDR3nt: TGTGCCAGCAACTATTGGGGGGGGGACAGGATCGTGACAGATACGCAGTATTTT; CDR3aa: CASNYWGGDRIVTDTQYF
d_gene: TRBD2; j_gene: TRBJ2-3; abundance: .; v_gene: TRBV6-4; CDR3nt: TGTGCCAGCCGACCGGGGGGGGCCGGCACAGATACGCAGTATTTT; CDR3aa: CASRPGGAGTDTQYF
d_gene: .; j_gene: TRBJ2-6; abundance: .; v_gene: TRBV19; CDR3nt: TGTGCCAGTAGTATCCCCGCAGGGTCTGGGGCCAACGTCCTGACTTTC; CDR3aa: CASSIPAGSGANVLTF
d_gene: .; j_gene: TRBJ1-1; abundance: .; v_gene: TRBV21-1; CDR3nt: TGTGCCAGCAAGGGACAGCCTGTGAACACTGAAGCTTTCTTT; CDR3aa: CASKGQPVNTEAFF
d_gene: TRBD2; j_gene: TRBJ2-5; abundance: .; v_gene: TRBV14; CDR3nt: TGTGCCAGCAGCCGACTAGCGGGACCCCAAGAGACCCAGTACTTC; CDR3aa: CASSRLAGPQETQYF
d_gene: .; j_gene: TRBJ1-1; abundance: .; v_gene: TRBV4-2; CDR3nt: TGTGCCAGCAGCCAAGTTGGCATGAACACTGAAGCTTTCTTT; CDR3aa: CASSQVGMNTEAFF
d_gene: TRBD2; j_gene: TRBJ2-7; abundance: .; v_gene: TRBV14; CDR3nt: TGTGCCAGCAGCCAAGGGGCTAGCGGGAGTTACGAGCAGTACTTC; CDR3aa: CASSQGASGSYEQYF
d_gene: TRBD1; j_gene: TRBJ2-7; abundance: .; v_gene: TRBV7-2; CDR3nt: TGTGCCAGCAGCTCAGGACAGGGCAATCTATACGAGCAGTACTTC; CDR3aa: CASSSGQGNLYEQYF
d_gene: .; j_gene: TRBJ1-2; abundance: .; v_gene: TRBV5-4; CDR3nt: TGTGCCAGCAGCTTGGGAGTGCTCCGGTTGGGCTACACCTTC; CDR3aa: CASSLGVLRLGYTF
d_gene: .; j_gene: TRBJ2-1; abundance: once; v_gene: TRBV4-2; CDR3nt: TGTGCCAGCAGCCAAGAAAGCCCGGGGGTCTATGAGCAGTTCTTC; CDR3aa: CASSQESPGVYEQFF
d_gene: TRBD1; j_gene: TRBJ1-3; abundance: few; v_gene: TRBV5-8; CDR3nt: TGTGCCAGCAGCCCAGGACAGGACCTTATTTCTGGAAACACCATATATTTT; CDR3aa: CASSPGQDLISGNTIYF